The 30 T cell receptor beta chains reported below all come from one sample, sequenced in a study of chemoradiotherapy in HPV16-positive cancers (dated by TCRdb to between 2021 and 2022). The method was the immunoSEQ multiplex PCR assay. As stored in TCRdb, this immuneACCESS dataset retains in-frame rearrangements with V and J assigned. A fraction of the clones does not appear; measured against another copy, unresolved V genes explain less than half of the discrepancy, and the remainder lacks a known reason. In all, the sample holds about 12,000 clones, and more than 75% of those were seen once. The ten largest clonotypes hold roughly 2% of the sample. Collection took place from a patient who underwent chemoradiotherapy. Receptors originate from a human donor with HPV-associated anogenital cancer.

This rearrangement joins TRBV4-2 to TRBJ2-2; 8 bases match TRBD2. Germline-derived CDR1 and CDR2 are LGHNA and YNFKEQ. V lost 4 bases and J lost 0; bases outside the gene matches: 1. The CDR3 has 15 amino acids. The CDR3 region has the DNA TGTGCCAGCAGCCGGCGGGGGGCGAACACCGGGGAGCTGTTTTTT. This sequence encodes CASSRRGANTGELFF.

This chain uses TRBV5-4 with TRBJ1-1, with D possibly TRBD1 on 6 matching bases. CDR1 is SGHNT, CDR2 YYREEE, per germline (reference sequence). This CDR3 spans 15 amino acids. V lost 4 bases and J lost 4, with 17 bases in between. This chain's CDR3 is CASSPGYGGATEAFF. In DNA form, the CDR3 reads TGTGCCAGCAGCCCGGGATATGGGGGGGCCACTGAAGCTTTCTTT.

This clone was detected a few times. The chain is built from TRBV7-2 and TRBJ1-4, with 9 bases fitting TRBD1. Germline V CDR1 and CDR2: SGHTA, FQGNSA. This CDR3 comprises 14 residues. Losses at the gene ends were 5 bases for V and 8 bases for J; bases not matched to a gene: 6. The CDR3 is CASSVDRGDEKLFF. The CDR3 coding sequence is TGTGCCAGCAGCGTCGACAGGGGGGACGAAAAACTGTTTTTT.

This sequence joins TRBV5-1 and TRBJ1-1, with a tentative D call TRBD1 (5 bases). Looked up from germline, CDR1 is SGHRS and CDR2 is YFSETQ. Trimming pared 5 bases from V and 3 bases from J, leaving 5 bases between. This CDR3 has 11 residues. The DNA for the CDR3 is TGCGCCAGCAGGGGGGACACTGAAGCTTTCTTT. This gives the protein CASRGDTEAFF.

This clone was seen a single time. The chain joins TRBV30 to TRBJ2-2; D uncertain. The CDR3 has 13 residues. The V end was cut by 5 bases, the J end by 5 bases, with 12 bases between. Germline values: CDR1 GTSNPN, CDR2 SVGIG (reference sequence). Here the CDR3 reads CAWLNVGTGELFF. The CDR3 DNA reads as TGTGCCTGGCTTAACGTGGGGACCGGGGAGCTGTTTTTT. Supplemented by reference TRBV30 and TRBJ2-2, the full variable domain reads SQTIHQWPATLVQPVGSPLSLECTVEGTSNPNLYWYRQAAGRGLQLLFYSVGIGQISSEVPQNLSASRPQDRQFILSSKKLLLSDSGFYLCAWLNVGTGELFFGEGSRLTVL.

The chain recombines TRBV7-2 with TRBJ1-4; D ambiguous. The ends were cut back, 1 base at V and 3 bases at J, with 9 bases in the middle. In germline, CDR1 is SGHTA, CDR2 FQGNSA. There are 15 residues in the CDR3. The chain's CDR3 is CASSLGPSANEKLFF. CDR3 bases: TGTGCCAGCAGCTTAGGTCCTTCTGCTAATGAAAAACTGTTTTTT.

The chain's CDR3 is CASSLVGQSYNEQFF. The CDR3 DNA reads TGTGCCAGCAGCTTGGTAGGACAGTCCTACAATGAGCAGTTCTTC. This chain joins TRBV5-6 and TRBJ2-1; possible D gene TRBD1, 6 bases. Germline CDR1 SGHDT, CDR2 YYEEEE. The CDR3 loop spans 15 amino acids. V was pared by 0 bases and J by 1 base, with 8 bases between.

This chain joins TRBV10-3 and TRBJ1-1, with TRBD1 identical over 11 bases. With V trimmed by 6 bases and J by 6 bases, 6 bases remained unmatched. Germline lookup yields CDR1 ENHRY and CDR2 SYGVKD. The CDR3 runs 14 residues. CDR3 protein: CAIRGDRGYAEAFF. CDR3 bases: TGTGCCATCAGAGGGGACAGGGGGTATGCTGAAGCTTTCTTT.

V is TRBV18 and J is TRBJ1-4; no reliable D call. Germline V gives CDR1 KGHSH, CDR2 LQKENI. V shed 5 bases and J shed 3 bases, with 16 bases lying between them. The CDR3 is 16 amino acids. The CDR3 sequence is CASSSQTGSPNEKLFF. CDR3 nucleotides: TGTGCCAGCTCATCACAGACTGGGTCCCCTAATGAAAAACTGTTTTTT. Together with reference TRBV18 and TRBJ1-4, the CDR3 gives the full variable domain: NAGVMQNPRHLVRRRGQEARLRCSPMKGHSHVYWYRQLPEEGLKFMVYLQKENIIDESGMPKERFSAEFPKEGPSILRIQQVVRGDSAAYFCASSSQTGSPNEKLFFGSGTQLSVL.

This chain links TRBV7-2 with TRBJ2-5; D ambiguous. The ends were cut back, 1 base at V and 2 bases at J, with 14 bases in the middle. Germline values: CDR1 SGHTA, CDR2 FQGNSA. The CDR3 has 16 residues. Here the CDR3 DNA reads TGTGCCAGCAGCTTAGTAAAGGGTAACGGGCAAGAGACCCAGTACTTC. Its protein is CASSLVKGNGQETQYF.

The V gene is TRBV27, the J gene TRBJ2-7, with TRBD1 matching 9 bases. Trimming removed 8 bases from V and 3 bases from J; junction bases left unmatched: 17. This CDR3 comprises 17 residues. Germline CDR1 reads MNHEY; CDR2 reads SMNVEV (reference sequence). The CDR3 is CASLPPRDRVFGYEQYF. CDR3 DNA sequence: TGTGCCAGCCTCCCCCCCCGGGACAGGGTTTTTGGCTACGAGCAGTACTTC.

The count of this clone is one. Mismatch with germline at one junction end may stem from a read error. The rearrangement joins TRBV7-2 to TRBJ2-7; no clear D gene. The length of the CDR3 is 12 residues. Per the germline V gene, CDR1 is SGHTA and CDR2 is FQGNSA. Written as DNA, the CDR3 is TGCGCAATCGGCGGTTCTTCCTACGAGCAGTACTTC. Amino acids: CAIGGSSYEQYF.

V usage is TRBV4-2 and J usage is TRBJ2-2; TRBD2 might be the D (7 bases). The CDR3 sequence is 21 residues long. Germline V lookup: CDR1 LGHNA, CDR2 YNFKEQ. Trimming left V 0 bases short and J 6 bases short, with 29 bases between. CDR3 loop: CASSQDSRGPEGGHVAGELFF. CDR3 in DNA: TGTGCCAGCAGCCAAGACTCGAGGGGACCGGAGGGGGGGCACGTGGCCGGGGAGCTGTTTTTT.

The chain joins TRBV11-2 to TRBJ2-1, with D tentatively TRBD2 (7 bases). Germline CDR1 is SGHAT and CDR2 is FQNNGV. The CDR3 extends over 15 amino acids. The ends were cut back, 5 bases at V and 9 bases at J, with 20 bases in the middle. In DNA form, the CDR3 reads TGTGCCAGCAGCCCAGACCGGGGGGCCCAGGGTGAGCAGTTCTTC. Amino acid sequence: CASSPDRGAQGEQFF.

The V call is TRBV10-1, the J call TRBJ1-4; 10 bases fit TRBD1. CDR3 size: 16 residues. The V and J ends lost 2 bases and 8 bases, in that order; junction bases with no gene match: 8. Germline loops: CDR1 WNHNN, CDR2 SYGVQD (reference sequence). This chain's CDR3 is CASSEGSTGGREKLFF. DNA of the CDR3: TGCGCCAGCAGTGAGGGCTCGACAGGGGGCCGGGAAAAACTGTTTTTT.

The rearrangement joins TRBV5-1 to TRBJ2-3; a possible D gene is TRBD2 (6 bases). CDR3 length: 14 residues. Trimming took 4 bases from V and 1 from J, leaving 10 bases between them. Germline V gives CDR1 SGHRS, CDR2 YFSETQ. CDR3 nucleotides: TGCGCCAGCAGCCTCGGGGGACGCACAGATACGCAGTATTTT. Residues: CASSLGGRTDTQYF.

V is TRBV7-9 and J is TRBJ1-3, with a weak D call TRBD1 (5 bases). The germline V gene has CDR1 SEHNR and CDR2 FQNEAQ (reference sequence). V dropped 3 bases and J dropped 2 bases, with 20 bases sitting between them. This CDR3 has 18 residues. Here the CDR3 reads CASSLLTGGSAPGNTIYF. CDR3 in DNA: TGTGCCAGCAGCTTGCTGACCGGGGGATCGGCCCCTGGAAACACCATATATTTT.

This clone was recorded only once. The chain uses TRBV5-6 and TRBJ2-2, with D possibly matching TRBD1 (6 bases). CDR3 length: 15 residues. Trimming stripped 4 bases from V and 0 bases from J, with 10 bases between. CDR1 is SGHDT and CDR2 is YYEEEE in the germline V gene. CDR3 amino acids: CASSVGHTNTGELFF. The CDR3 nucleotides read TGTGCCAGCAGCGTGGGACACACGAACACCGGGGAGCTGTTTTTT. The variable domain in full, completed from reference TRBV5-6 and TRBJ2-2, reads DAGVTQSPTHLIKTRGQQVTLRCSPKSGHDTVSWYQQALGQGPQFIFQYYEEEERQRGNFPDRFSGHQFPNYSSELNVNALLLGDSALYLCASSVGHTNTGELFFGEGSRLTVL.

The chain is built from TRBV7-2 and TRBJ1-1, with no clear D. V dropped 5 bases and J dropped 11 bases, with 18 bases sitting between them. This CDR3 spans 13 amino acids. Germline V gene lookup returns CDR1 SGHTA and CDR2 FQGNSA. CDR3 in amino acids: CASSIDNNLGAFF. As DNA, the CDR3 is TGTGCCAGCAGCATAGACAACAATCTTGGGGCTTTCTTT.

In DNA, the CDR3 is TGTGCCAGCAGCCGGGACAATAAGATGAACACTGAAGCTTTCTTT. Translated: CASSRDNKMNTEAFF. V is TRBV6-5 and J is TRBJ1-1; D perhaps matches TRBD1 (6 bases). Between the trimmed V and J ends, which lost 6 bases and 0 bases, there was a span of 14 bases. CDR1 is MNHEY and CDR2 is SVGAGI in the germline V gene. The CDR3 consists of 15 residues.

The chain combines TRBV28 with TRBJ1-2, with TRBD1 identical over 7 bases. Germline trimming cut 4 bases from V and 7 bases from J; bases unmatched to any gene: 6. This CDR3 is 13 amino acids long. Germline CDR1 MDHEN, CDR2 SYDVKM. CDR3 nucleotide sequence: TGTGCCAGCAGTTCCCGGGCAGGGGGTGGCTACACCTTC. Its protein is CASSSRAGGGYTF.

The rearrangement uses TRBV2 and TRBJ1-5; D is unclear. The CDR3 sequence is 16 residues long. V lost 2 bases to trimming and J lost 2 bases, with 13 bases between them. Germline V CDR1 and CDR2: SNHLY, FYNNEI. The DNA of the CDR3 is TGTGCCAGCAGTGAAAGGCCCGGGCTAGGCAATCAGCCCCAGCATTTT. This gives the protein CASSERPGLGNQPQHF.

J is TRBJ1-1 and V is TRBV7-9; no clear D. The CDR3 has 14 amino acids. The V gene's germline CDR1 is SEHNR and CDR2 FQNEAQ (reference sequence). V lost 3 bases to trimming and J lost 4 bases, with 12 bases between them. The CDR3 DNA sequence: TGTGCCAGCAGCTTGGGGTTTCTTGGCACTGAAGCTTTCTTT. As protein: CASSLGFLGTEAFF.

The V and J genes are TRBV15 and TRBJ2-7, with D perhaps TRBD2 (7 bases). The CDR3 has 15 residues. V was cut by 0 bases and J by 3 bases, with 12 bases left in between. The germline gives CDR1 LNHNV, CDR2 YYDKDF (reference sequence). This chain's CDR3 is CATSREGGPFYEQYF. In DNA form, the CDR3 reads TGTGCCACCAGCAGAGAGGGGGGGCCATTCTACGAGCAGTACTTC.

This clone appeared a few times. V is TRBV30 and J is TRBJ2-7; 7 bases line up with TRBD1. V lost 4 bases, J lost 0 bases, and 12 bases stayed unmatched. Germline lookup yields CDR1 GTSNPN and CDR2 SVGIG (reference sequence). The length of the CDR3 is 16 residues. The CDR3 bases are TGTGCCTGGACTAAGCACGAGGCAGGGGGCTCCTACGAGCAGTACTTC. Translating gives CAWTKHEAGGSYEQYF. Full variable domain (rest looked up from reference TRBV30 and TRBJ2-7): SQTIHQWPATLVQPVGSPLSLECTVEGTSNPNLYWYRQAAGRGLQLLFYSVGIGQISSEVPQNLSASRPQDRQFILSSKKLLLSDSGFYLCAWTKHEAGGSYEQYFGPGTRLTVT.

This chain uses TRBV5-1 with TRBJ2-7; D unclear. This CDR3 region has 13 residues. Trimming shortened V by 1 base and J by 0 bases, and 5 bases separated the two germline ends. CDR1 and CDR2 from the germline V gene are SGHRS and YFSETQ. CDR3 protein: CASSLTISYEQYF. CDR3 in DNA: TGCGCCAGCAGCTTGACAATCTCCTACGAGCAGTACTTC.

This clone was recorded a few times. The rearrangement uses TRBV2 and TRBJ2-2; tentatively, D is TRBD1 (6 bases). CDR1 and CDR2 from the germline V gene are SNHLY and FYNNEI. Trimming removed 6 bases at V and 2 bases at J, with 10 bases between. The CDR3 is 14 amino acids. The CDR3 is CASSTGSNTGELFF. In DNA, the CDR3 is TGTGCCAGCAGCACAGGGTCTAACACCGGGGAGCTGTTTTTT. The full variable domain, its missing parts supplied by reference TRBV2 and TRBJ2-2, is EPEVTQTPSHQVTQMGQEVILRCVPISNHLYFYWYRQILGQKVEFLVSFYNNEISEKSEIFDDQFSVERPDGSNFTLKIRSTKLEDSAMYFCASSTGSNTGELFFGEGSRLTVL.

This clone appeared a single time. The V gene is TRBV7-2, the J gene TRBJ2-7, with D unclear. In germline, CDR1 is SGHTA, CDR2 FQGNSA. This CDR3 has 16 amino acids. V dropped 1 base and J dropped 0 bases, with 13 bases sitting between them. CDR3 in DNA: TGTGCCAGCAGCTTAGGTCATGCAGGTAGCTCCTACGAGCAGTACTTC. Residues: CASSLGHAGSSYEQYF.

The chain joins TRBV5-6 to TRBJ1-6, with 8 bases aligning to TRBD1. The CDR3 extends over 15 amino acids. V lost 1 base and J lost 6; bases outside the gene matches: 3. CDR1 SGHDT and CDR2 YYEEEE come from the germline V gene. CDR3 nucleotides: TGTGCCAGCAGCTTGTTGACAGGGGCTAATTCACCCCTCCACTTT. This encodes CASSLLTGANSPLHF.

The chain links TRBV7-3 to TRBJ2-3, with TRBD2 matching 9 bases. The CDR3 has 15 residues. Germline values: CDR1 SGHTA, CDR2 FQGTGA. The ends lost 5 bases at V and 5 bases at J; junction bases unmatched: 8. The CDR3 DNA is TGTGCCAGCAGCACAGCGGGAGGTACACTAGATACGCAGTATTTT. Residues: CASSTAGGTLDTQYF. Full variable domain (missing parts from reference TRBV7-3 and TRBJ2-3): GAGVSQTPSNKVTEKGKYVELRCDPISGHTALYWYRQSLGQGPEFLIYFQGTGAADDSGLPNDRFFAVRPEGSVSTLKIQRTERGDSAVYLCASSTAGGTLDTQYFGPGTRLTVL.